Presented here are 25 T cell receptor beta chains from one specimen sequenced in a study of cytomegalovirus exposure and HLA in healthy donors (dated by TCRdb to about 2017). Library preparation used the immunoSEQ multiplex PCR assay. For the multiplex PCR, a mixture combining 60 forward primers for TCR Vbeta segments and 13 reverse primers for TCR Jbeta segments was used. This immuneACCESS table, as held by TCRdb, lists in-frame sequences with V and J called but not all clones. Of the missing ones, under half trace to an unresolved V gene in checked studies; the others have no known cause. Here the sample has under 200,000 clones; more than 75% occur a single time. Together, the top ten hold 1.5% of the sample. Material: PBMCs. These receptors were collected from a girl aged 10-17 years in good health and CMV-seropositive.

The V and J genes are TRBV5-1 and TRBJ2-5; 7 bases align to TRBD1. CDR1 SGHRS and CDR2 YFSETQ come from the germline V gene. J was trimmed by 4 bases and V by 2 bases; bases with no gene match: 5. This CDR3 comprises 14 residues. The CDR3 bases are TGCGCCAGCAGCTTATCAACAGGGGCAGAGACCCAGTACTTC. It encodes CASSLSTGAETQYF.

This sequence joins TRBV7-9 and TRBJ1-1; no firm D call. The V end lost 2 bases, the J end lost 10 bases, and 14 bases lay between the germline ends. Germline V CDR1 and CDR2: SEHNR, FQNEAQ (reference sequence). This CDR3 region has 13 residues. CDR3 in amino acids: CASSLMGDIGAFF. For the CDR3, the DNA is TGTGCCAGCAGCTTAATGGGAGACATAGGAGCTTTCTTT.

This chain connects TRBV27 to TRBJ1-5; TRBD1 is a possible D gene (5 bases). CDR1 is MNHEY, CDR2 SMNVEV, per germline (reference sequence). V lost 3 bases and J lost 2, with 11 bases in between. The CDR3 runs 15 residues. The CDR3 nucleotides are TGTGCCAGCAGTTTGCGGGGCGGGCGCAATCAGCCCCAGCATTTT. This codes for CASSLRGGRNQPQHF.

In its sample, this clone was seen a few times. The chain's CDR3 is CASTRQGAWETQYF. The CDR3, as DNA: TGTGCCAGCACCAGACAGGGGGCTTGGGAGACCCAGTACTTC. The chain employs TRBV5-8 and TRBJ2-5; 10 nucleotides match TRBD1. The junction had 7 bases not matched to a gene; V was cut back by 6 bases and J by 5 bases. The CDR3 is 14 amino acids. The germline gives CDR1 SGHTS, CDR2 YDEGEE. The full variable domain, rest sourced from reference TRBV5-8 and TRBJ2-5, is EAGVTQSPTHLIKTRGQQATLRCSPISGHTSVYWYQQALGLGLQFLLWYDEGEERNRGNFPPRFSGRQFPNYSSELNVNALELEDSALYLCASTRQGAWETQYFGPGTRLLVL.

V gene TRBV10-1 combines with J gene TRBJ2-1, with 8 bases lining up with TRBD2. This CDR3 comprises 15 residues. The ends lost 3 bases at V and 9 bases at J; junction bases unmatched: 10. Germline V gene data show CDR1 as WNHNN and CDR2 as SYGVQD (reference sequence). The CDR3 DNA follows: TGCGCCAGCAGTGATTTACGGGAGGGTTTCACTGAGCAGTTCTTC. Its translation is CASSDLREGFTEQFF.

The rearrangement uses TRBV2 and TRBJ1-5, with D possibly matching TRBD1 (5 bases). Trimming shortened V by 4 bases and J by 4 bases, and 8 bases separated the two germline ends. Germline CDR1 reads SNHLY; CDR2 reads FYNNEI. The CDR3 covers 13 residues. This CDR3 reads CASSVRGNQPQHF. DNA for the CDR3: TGTGCCAGCAGTGTGCGGGGGAATCAGCCCCAGCATTTT.

The chain recombines TRBV14 with TRBJ1-2; 8 nucleotides match TRBD1. J lost 8 bases, V lost 4 bases, and 15 bases had no gene match. This CDR3 is 16 amino acids long. The germline CDR1 and CDR2 sequences are SGHDN and FVKESK. As DNA, the CDR3 is TGTGCCAGCAGCCCCTCCAGGGGGCGCGAAGTAAGCGGCTACACCTTC. This encodes CASSPSRGREVSGYTF.

This chain connects TRBV7-8 to TRBJ1-5; a weak D match, TRBD1 (6 bases). From germline, CDR1 is SGHVS and CDR2 FQNEAQ. The CDR3 runs 17 residues. V was clipped by 0 bases and J by 0 bases, with 12 bases between them. The CDR3 is CASSLAGGLFSNQPQHF. In nucleotides, the CDR3 is TGTGCCAGCAGCTTAGCAGGGGGTCTTTTTAGCAATCAGCCCCAGCATTTT. Supplemented by reference TRBV7-8 and TRBJ1-5, the full variable domain reads GAGVSQSPRYKVAKRGQDVALRCDPISGHVSLFWYQQALGQGPEFLTYFQNEAQLDKSGLPSDRFFAERPEGSVSTLKIQRTQQEDSAVYLCASSLAGGLFSNQPQHFGDGTRLSIL.

The CDR3 sequence: CASSLGQGHQPQHF. The CDR3 DNA reads as TGCGCCAGCAGCTTGGGGCAGGGGCATCAGCCCCAGCATTTT. The gene calls are TRBV5-1 and TRBJ1-5; a possible D gene is TRBD1 (6 bases). The ends were cut back, 0 bases at V and 5 bases at J, with 9 bases in the middle. The germline CDR1 and CDR2 sequences are SGHRS and YFSETQ. The CDR3 totals 14 residues.

V usage is TRBV28 and J usage is TRBJ2-5, with 9 bases fitting TRBD2. CDR1 MDHEN and CDR2 SYDVKM come from the germline V gene. V lost 7 bases and J lost 5; bases outside the gene matches: 8. CDR3 length: 14 residues. DNA of the CDR3: TGTGCCAGCACCATTGGACTAGCGCACGAGACCCAGTACTTC. Translated: CASTIGLAHETQYF.

The CDR3 loop is CASSSRLAGGRETQYF. The CDR3, as DNA: TGTGCCAGCAGCTCACGACTAGCGGGGGGGCGGGAGACCCAGTACTTC. V usage is TRBV7-8 and J usage is TRBJ2-5, with 14 bases identical to TRBD2. CDR1 and CDR2 from the germline V gene are SGHVS and FQNEAQ. V lost 4 bases and J lost 5; bases outside the gene matches: 6. The CDR3 contains 16 residues. Supplemented by reference TRBV7-8 and TRBJ2-5, the full variable domain reads GAGVSQSPRYKVAKRGQDVALRCDPISGHVSLFWYQQALGQGPEFLTYFQNEAQLDKSGLPSDRFFAERPEGSVSTLKIQRTQQEDSAVYLCASSSRLAGGRETQYFGPGTRLLVL.

The chain combines TRBV28 with TRBJ1-1; D possibly corresponds to TRBD1 (5 bases). Germline CDR1 and CDR2: MDHEN and SYDVKM. This CDR3 is 12 amino acids long. The V gene lost 10 bases and the J gene lost 10 bases, with 19 bases spanning the gap. CDR3 region: CATRPRPGGAFF. In nucleotides, the CDR3 is TGTGCCACCCGACCCCGCCCGGGGGGAGCTTTCTTT.

The rearrangement joins TRBV5-1 to TRBJ2-7; D perhaps matches TRBD1 (6 bases). The CDR3 length is 14 residues. CDR1 is SGHRS and CDR2 is YFSETQ in the germline V gene. Trimming removed 2 bases from V and 2 bases from J, with 11 bases in between. CDR3 coding DNA: TGCGCCAGCAGCTTACAACAGGGTACCTACGAGCAGTACTTC. This sequence encodes CASSLQQGTYEQYF.

CDR3 sequence: CASSEAGHGNTDTQYF. The CDR3 region has the DNA TGTGCCAGCAGTGAAGCGGGGCACGGAAACACAGATACGCAGTATTTT. This chain links TRBV2 with TRBJ2-3; a possible D gene is TRBD1 (5 bases). There are 16 residues in the CDR3. Germline lookup yields CDR1 SNHLY and CDR2 FYNNEI. V lost 0 bases, J lost 2 bases, and 12 bases lay in between.

J is TRBJ2-7 and V is TRBV28, with TRBD1 matching 9 bases. The CDR3 totals 15 residues. Germline CDR1 reads MDHEN; CDR2 reads SYDVKM. V trimming: 4 bases; J trimming: 5 bases; junction bases outside the gene matches: 9. Here the CDR3 DNA reads TGTGCCAGCAGTTCCCTCCGGGACAGGGTCCACGAGCAGTACTTC. Translation gives CASSSLRDRVHEQYF.

The DNA of the CDR3 is TGTGCCAGCAGCCAAGAATGGACAGCGGGAGAGAGCTACGAGCAGTACTTC. Protein sequence: CASSQEWTAGESYEQYF. The chain links TRBV4-2 to TRBJ2-7; 8 bases match TRBD2. J gave up 3 bases and V 0 bases, and 10 bases lay outside the gene matches. This CDR3 has 17 residues. Germline V gives CDR1 LGHNA, CDR2 YNFKEQ.

The gene calls are TRBV2 and TRBJ2-1; 12 nucleotides agree with TRBD1. The CDR3 spans 14 residues. The germline CDR1 and CDR2 sequences are SNHLY and FYNNEI. The J segment lost 9 bases and the V segment lost 8 bases, leaving 8 bases of the junction unmatched. The CDR3 spells CASWRGQGAREQFF. CDR3 in DNA: TGTGCCAGCTGGAGGGGACAGGGGGCGCGTGAGCAGTTCTTC.

The chain carries TRBV28 and TRBJ2-5; TRBD2 matches at 10 bases. This CDR3 region has 15 residues. V shed 5 bases, J shed 4 bases, and the junction held 7 bases outside the gene matches. The V gene's germline CDR1 is MDHEN and CDR2 SYDVKM. The CDR3 DNA sequence: TGTGCCAGCAGTCCCCCAACTAGCGGGGTAGAGACCCAGTACTTC. Amino acids: CASSPPTSGVETQYF.

This clone was seen once. The DNA for the CDR3 is TGTGCCAGCAGTTTGACAAAAGCTAACTATGGCTACACCTTC. It is translated as CASSLTKANYGYTF. V usage is TRBV28 and J usage is TRBJ1-2; D unresolved. Trimming stripped 3 bases from V and 0 bases from J, with 8 bases between. The germline V gene encodes CDR1 MDHEN and CDR2 SYDVKM. The CDR3 is made up of 14 amino acids.

The V and J genes are TRBV5-5 and TRBJ2-3; D may be TRBD1 (5 bases). The V gene's germline CDR1 is SGHKS and CDR2 YYEKEE (reference sequence). V was shortened by 4 bases and J by 0 bases, with 9 bases between the two germline ends. The CDR3 has 14 residues. The CDR3 loop is CASSLDRSTDTQYF. The CDR3 DNA follows: TGTGCCAGCAGCCTTGACAGAAGCACAGATACGCAGTATTTT.

The rearrangement links TRBV6-4 to TRBJ1-5, with 7 bases fitting TRBD1. This CDR3 is 14 amino acids long. V lost 6 bases, J lost 3 bases, and 5 bases stayed unmatched. CDR1 and CDR2 (germline): MRHNA, SNTAGT. The CDR3, as DNA: TGTGCCAGCAGCCCGACAGGGTTCAATCAGCCCCAGCATTTT. Residues: CASSPTGFNQPQHF.

The CDR3 loop is CSAAGASGTSTDTQYF. CDR3 nucleotides: TGCAGCGCCGCTGGGGCTAGCGGAACTAGCACAGATACGCAGTATTTT. The gene calls are TRBV29-1 and TRBJ2-3; 7 nucleotides align to TRBD2. The CDR3 is 16 residues long. V lost 7 bases to trimming and J lost 0 bases; unmatched junction nucleotides: 13. Per the germline V gene, CDR1 is SQVTM and CDR2 is ANQGSEA.

The chain has TRBV30 and TRBJ2-5, with TRBD1 identical over 8 bases. TRBJ2-7 explains the end of the DNA better; the J call may be wrong. The germline V gene encodes CDR1 GTSNPN and CDR2 SVGIG (reference sequence). The CDR3 length is 15 residues. The CDR3 spells CAWKVGTGKGYEQYF. The CDR3, as DNA: TGTGCCTGGAAGGTAGGGACAGGAAAGGGCTACGAGCAGTACTTC.

The J gene is TRBJ1-5, the V gene TRBV30; D is perhaps TRBD1 (5 bases). This CDR3 has 16 amino acids. The germline V and J ends were trimmed by 0 bases and 3 bases, with 15 bases remaining between them. Germline CDR1 reads GTSNPN; CDR2 reads SVGIG (reference sequence). CDR3 sequence: CAWSVTGPPANQPQHF. The DNA of the CDR3 is TGTGCCTGGAGTGTTACAGGCCCGCCCGCCAATCAGCCCCAGCATTTT.

The V call is TRBV11-2, the J call TRBJ1-1; 7 bases map to TRBD1. CDR3 length equals 16 residues. Germline V gene data show CDR1 as SGHAT and CDR2 as FQNNGV. Trimming cost V 5 bases and J 1 base; bases outside gene matches: 10. In nucleotides, the CDR3 is TGTGCCAGCAGCCCGGTGAGGGGGCAGGGGAACACTGAAGCTTTCTTT. It yields the protein CASSPVRGQGNTEAFF. The full variable domain, in which reference TRBV11-2 and TRBJ1-1 provide the parts outside the CDR3, is EAGVAQSPRYKIIEKRQSVAFWCNPISGHATLYWYQQILGQGPKLLIQFQNNGVVDDSQLPKDRFSAERLKGVDSTLKIQPAKLEDSAVYLCASSPVRGQGNTEAFFGQGTRLTVV.